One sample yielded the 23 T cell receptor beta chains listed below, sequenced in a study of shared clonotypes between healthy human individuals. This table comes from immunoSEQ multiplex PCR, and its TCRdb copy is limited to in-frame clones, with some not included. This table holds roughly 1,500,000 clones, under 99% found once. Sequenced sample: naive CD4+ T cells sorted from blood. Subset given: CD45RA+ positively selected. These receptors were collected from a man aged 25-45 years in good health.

The CDR3 sequence: CASSPRTSGSTYEQYF. The CDR3, as DNA: TGTGCCAGCAGCCCCCGGACTAGCGGGAGCACCTACGAGCAGTACTTC. The genes are TRBV7-2 and TRBJ2-7, with TRBD2 matching 13 bases. Germline CDR1 is SGHTA and CDR2 is FQGNSA. V was clipped by 5 bases and J by 2 bases; unmatched bases: 6. CDR3 length: 16 residues.

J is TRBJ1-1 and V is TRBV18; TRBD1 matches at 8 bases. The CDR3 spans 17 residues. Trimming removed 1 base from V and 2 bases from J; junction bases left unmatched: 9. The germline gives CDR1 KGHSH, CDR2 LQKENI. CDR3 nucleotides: TGTGCCAGCTCACCACTAGGGACAGGTGATACTAACACTGAAGCTTTCTTT. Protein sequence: CASSPLGTGDTNTEAFF.

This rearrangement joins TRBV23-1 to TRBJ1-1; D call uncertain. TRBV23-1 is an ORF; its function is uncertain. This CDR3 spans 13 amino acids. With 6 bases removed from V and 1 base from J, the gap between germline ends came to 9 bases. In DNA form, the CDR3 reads TGCGCCAGCAGGACGACACCGAACACTGAAGCTTTCTTT. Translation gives CASRTTPNTEAFF.

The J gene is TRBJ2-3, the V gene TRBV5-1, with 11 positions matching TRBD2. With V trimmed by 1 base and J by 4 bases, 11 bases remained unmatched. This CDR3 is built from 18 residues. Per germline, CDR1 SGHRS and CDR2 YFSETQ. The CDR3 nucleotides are TGCGCCAGCAGCTTGCTGTCCACTAGCGGGAGATCGGCAGATACGCAGTATTTT. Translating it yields CASSLLSTSGRSADTQYF.

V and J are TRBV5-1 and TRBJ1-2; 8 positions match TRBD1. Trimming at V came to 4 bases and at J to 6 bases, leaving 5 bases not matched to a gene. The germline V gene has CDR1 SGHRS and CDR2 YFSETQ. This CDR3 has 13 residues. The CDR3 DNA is TGCGCCAGCAGCATGGGACAGGTTGATGGCTACACCTTC. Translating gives CASSMGQVDGYTF.

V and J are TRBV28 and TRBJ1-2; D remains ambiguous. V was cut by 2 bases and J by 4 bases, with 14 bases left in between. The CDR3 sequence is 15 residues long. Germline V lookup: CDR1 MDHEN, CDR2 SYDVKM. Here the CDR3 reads CASSLGDLTAYGYTF. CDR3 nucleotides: TGTGCCAGCAGTTTAGGTGACCTTACAGCCTATGGCTACACCTTC.

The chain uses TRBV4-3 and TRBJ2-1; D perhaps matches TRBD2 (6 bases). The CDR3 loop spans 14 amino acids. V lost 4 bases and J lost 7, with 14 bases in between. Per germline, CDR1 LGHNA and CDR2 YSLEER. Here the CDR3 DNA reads TGCGCCAGCAGCCTGGGCTGGGGAGGTAATGAGCAGTTCTTC. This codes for CASSLGWGGNEQFF.

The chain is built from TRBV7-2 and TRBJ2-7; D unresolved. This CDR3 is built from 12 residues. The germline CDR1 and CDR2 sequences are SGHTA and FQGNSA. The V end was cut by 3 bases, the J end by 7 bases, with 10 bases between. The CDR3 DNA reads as TGTGCCAGCAGCTTGACGGGTCTGGAGCAGTACTTC. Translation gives CASSLTGLEQYF.

CDR3 protein: CASSLLKVTGFADTQYF. The CDR3, as DNA: TGTGCCAGCAGTTTACTCAAGGTTACCGGGTTTGCAGATACGCAGTATTTT. The chain combines TRBV27 with TRBJ2-3; D is undetermined. Germline CDR1 reads MNHEY; CDR2 reads SMNVEV (reference sequence). The CDR3 loop spans 17 amino acids. Between the trimmed V and J ends, which lost 2 bases and 4 bases, there was a span of 19 bases.

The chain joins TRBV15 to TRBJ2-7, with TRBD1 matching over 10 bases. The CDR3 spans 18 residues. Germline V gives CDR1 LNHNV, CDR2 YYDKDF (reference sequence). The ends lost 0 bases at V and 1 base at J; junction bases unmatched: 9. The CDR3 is CATSRDQGRQGASYEQYF. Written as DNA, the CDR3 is TGTGCCACCAGCAGAGATCAAGGGAGACAGGGGGCTTCCTACGAGCAGTACTTC.

The CDR3: CASSPYSGNYNEQFF. The CDR3 DNA sequence: TGTGCCAGCAGCCCTTATAGCGGGAACTACAATGAGCAGTTCTTC. The rearrangement uses TRBV9 and TRBJ2-1, with 8 bases that match TRBD2. The ends lost 4 bases at V and 3 bases at J; junction bases unmatched: 6. This CDR3 region has 15 residues. CDR1 and CDR2 from the germline V gene are SGDLS and YYNGEE.

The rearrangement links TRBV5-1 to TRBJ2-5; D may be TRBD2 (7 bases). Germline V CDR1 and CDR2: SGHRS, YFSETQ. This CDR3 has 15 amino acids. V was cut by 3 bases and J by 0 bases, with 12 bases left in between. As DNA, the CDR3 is TGCGCCAGCAGCTCGGGGGGCAAGGACCAAGAGACCCAGTACTTC. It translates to CASSSGGKDQETQYF. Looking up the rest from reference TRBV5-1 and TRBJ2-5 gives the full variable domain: KAGVTQTPRYLIKTRGQQVTLSCSPISGHRSVSWYQQTPGQGLQFLFEYFSETQRNKGNFPGRFSGRQFSNSRSEMNVSTLELGDSALYLCASSSGGKDQETQYFGPGTRLLVL.

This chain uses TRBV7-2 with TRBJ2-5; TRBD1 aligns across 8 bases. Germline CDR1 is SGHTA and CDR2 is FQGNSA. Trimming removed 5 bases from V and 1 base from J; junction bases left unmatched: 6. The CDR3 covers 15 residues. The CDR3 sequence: CASSQGQGLQETQYF. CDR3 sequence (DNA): TGTGCCAGCAGCCAAGGACAGGGCCTCCAAGAGACCCAGTACTTC. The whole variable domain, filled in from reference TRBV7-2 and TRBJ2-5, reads GAGVSQSPSNKVTEKGKDVELRCDPISGHTALYWYRQSLGQGLEFLIYFQGNSAPDKSGLPSDRFSAERTGGSVSTLTIQRTQQEDSAVYLCASSQGQGLQETQYFGPGTRLLVL.

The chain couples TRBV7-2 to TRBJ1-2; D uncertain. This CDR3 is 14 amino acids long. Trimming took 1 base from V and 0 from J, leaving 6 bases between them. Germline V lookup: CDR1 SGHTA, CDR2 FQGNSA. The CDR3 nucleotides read TGTGCCAGCAGCTTAGAGTCTTCTAACTATGGCTACACCTTC. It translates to CASSLESSNYGYTF.

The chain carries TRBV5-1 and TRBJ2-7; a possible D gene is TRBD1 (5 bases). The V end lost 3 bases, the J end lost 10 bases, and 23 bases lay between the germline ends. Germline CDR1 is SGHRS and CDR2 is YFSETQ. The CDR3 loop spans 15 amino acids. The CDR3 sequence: CASSSDGPGLGEQYF. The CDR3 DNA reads TGCGCCAGCAGCTCGGATGGACCAGGGTTAGGAGAACAGTACTTC.

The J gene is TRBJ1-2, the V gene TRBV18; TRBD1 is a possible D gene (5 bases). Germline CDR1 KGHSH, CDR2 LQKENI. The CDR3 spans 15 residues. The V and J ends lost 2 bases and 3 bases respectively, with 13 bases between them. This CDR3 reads CASSPTQGSHYGYTF. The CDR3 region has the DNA TGTGCCAGCTCACCAACCCAGGGCTCGCACTATGGCTACACCTTC.

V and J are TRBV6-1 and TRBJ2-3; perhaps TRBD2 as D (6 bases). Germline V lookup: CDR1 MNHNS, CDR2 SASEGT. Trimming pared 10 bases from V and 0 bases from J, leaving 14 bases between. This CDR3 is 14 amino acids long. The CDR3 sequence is CAIAQAGSTDTQYF. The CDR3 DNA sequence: TGTGCCATCGCTCAAGCGGGCAGCACAGATACGCAGTATTTT.

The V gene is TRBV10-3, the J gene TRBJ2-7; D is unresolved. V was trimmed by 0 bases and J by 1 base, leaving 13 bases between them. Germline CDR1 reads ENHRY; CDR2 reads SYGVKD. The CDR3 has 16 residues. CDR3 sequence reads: CAISESKSERSYEQYF. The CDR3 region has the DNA TGTGCCATCAGTGAGTCGAAAAGCGAAAGATCCTACGAGCAGTACTTC.

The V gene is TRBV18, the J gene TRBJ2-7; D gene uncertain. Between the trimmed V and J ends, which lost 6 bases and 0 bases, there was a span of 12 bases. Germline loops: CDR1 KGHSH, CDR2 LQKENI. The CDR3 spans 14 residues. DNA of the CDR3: TGTGCCAGCTCGCCCAATAAGGTCTCCTACGAGCAGTACTTC. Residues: CASSPNKVSYEQYF.

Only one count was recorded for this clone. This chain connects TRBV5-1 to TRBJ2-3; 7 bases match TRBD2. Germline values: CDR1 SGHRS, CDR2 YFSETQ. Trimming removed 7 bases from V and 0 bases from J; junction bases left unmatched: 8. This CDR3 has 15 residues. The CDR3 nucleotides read TGCGCCAGCGGCGATAAGCGGGGTAGCACAGATACGCAGTATTTT. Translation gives CASGDKRGSTDTQYF.

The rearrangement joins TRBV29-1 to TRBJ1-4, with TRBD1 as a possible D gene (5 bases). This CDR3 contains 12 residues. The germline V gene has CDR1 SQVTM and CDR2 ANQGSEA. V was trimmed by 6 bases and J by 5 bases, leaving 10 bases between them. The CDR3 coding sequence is TGCAGCGTCCTGTCAGGGAATGAAAAACTGTTTTTT. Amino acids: CSVLSGNEKLFF.

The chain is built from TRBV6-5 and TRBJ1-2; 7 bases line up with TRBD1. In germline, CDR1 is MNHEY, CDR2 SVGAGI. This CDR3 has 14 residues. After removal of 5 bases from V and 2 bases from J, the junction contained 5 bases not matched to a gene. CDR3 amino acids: CASSPRQGNYGYTF. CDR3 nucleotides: TGTGCCAGCAGTCCTAGACAGGGCAACTATGGCTACACCTTC.

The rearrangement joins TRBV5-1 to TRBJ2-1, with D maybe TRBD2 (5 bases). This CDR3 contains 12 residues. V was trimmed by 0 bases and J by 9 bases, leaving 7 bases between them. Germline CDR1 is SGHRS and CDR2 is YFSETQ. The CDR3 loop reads CASSLVEGEQFF. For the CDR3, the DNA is TGCGCCAGCAGCTTGGTTGAGGGTGAGCAGTTCTTC.